The 14 T cell receptor beta chains below were found in one sample sequenced in a study of vaccination effects on CD4 cells after COVID-19. The antigens for these receptors are not known. TCRdb's table, derived via immunoSEQ multiplex PCR, lists solely in-frame clones and lacks some. The sample includes under 40,000 clones, approximately 84% of them seen just once. Expansion with viral peptide pools was applied to antigen-specific CD4+ T cells by the ViraFEST assay prior to sequencing. Researchers isolated CD4+ T cells once approximately eleven days of culture had elapsed. Vaccination of participants consisted of two doses of either the BNT162b2 or mRNA-1273 vaccine. Material: CD4+ T cells from PBMCs cultured with HCoV-NL63 spike peptides, obtained after COVID-19 vaccination. The receptor source for this set is a human donor who received a COVID-19 vaccine. Some clones in this sample may be carry-over from other donors' samples.

The rearrangement joins TRBV7-2 to TRBJ1-5; tentative D call: TRBD1 (6 bases). Deletions cut 7 bases from V and 0 bases from J, with 16 bases between. Per the germline V gene, CDR1 is SGHTA and CDR2 is FQGNSA. The CDR3 runs 16 residues. The CDR3 region has the DNA TGTGCCAGCAAACAAGGGGGGGGCTATAGCAATCAGCCCCAGCATTTT. It encodes CASKQGGGYSNQPQHF.

The chain joins TRBV28 to TRBJ1-5; no definite D call. Germline V gives CDR1 MDHEN, CDR2 SYDVKM. Trimming cost V 4 bases and J 4 bases, with 5 bases left between them. The CDR3 is 12 residues long. Here the CDR3 DNA reads TGTGCCAGCAGTTCTATTAATCAGCCCCAGCATTTT. Protein: CASSSINQPQHF.

The V and J genes are TRBV5-1 and TRBJ2-5; the D is unclear. From germline, CDR1 is SGHRS and CDR2 YFSETQ. Trimming took off 0 bases at V and 5 bases at J, with 14 bases between the two ends. The CDR3 spans 15 residues. The CDR3 coding sequence is TGCGCCAGCAGCTTGGGGCTAACAACACAGGAGACCCAGTACTTC. Protein: CASSLGLTTQETQYF.

CDR3 DNA sequence: TGTGCCATCAGTGAGTCTGGGGAAGGCTACACCTTC. Protein: CAISESGEGYTF. The V gene is TRBV10-3, the J gene TRBJ1-2; D uncertain. Looked up from germline, CDR1 is ENHRY and CDR2 is SYGVKD. The V and J ends lost 0 bases and 8 bases respectively, with 7 bases between them. CDR3 size: 12 residues.

The V call is TRBV7-8, the J call TRBJ1-4, with D unclear. V was clipped by 3 bases and J by 5 bases, with 10 bases between them. This CDR3 is built from 14 residues. Germline CDR1 and CDR2: SGHVS and FQNEAQ. CDR3 residues: CASSFYSANEKLFF. In DNA, the CDR3 is TGTGCCAGCAGCTTTTACAGTGCGAATGAAAAACTGTTTTTT. Supplemented by reference TRBV7-8 and TRBJ1-4, the full variable domain reads GAGVSQSPRYKVAKRGQDVALRCDPISGHVSLFWYQQALGQGPEFLTYFQNEAQLDKSGLPSDRFFAERPEGSVSTLKIQRTQQEDSAVYLCASSFYSANEKLFFGSGTQLSVL.

V gene TRBV18 combines with J gene TRBJ1-2; D gene ambiguous. Germline CDR1 KGHSH, CDR2 LQKENI. This CDR3 region has 13 residues. V was clipped by 2 bases and J by 5 bases, with 9 bases between them. The CDR3: CASSPEGGYGYTF. The CDR3 DNA sequence: TGTGCCAGCTCACCAGAGGGCGGGTATGGCTACACCTTC.

In the case of this clone: The same CDR3 also results from other DNA sequences found in this sample. The rearrangement links TRBV28 to TRBJ1-1; D is ambiguous. The CDR3 spans 12 residues. Germline V gene data show CDR1 as MDHEN and CDR2 as SYDVKM. V shed 7 bases and J shed 1 base, with 7 bases lying between them. DNA for the CDR3: TGTGCCAGCAAACGGGCGAACACTGAAGCTTTCTTT. Translating it yields CASKRANTEAFF.

The chain couples TRBV7-2 to TRBJ1-6; the D gene is possibly TRBD1 (6 bases). This CDR3 has 15 amino acids. The V gene's germline CDR1 is SGHTA and CDR2 FQGNSA. The ends were cut back, 5 bases at V and 5 bases at J, with 13 bases in the middle. This CDR3 reads CASSPGTQDNSPLHF. The CDR3 bases are TGTGCCAGCAGCCCGGGGACACAAGATAATTCACCCCTCCACTTT.

The chain uses TRBV12-5 and TRBJ2-3; 12 nucleotides line up with TRBD1. CDR3 length equals 17 residues. The J segment lost 2 bases and the V segment lost 6 bases, leaving 9 bases of the junction unmatched. The germline V gene has CDR1 LGHNT and CDR2 FRNRAP. CDR3 nucleotide sequence: TGTGCTAGTGGAATCCGGGACAGGGGGCGGGACACAGATACGCAGTATTTT. Translation: CASGIRDRGRDTDTQYF.

V gene TRBV7-2 combines with J gene TRBJ1-2; 7 nucleotides align to TRBD1. The CDR3 is made up of 15 amino acids. Germline V gene data show CDR1 as SGHTA and CDR2 as FQGNSA. V was pared by 1 base and J by 5 bases, with 7 bases of the junction left unmatched. The chain's CDR3 is CASSLDRTGKYGYTF. The CDR3 nucleotides are TGTGCCAGCAGCTTAGACCGGACAGGAAAATATGGCTACACCTTC.

The chain recombines TRBV3-1 (or the pseudogene TRBV3-2) with TRBJ1-6, with 10 bases that match TRBD1. The CDR3 consists of 14 residues. CDR1 and CDR2 (germline): LGHDT, YNNKEL (reference sequence). V was clipped by 5 bases and J by 9 bases; unmatched bases: 4. This chain's CDR3 is CASSLGQGSSPLHF. The CDR3 DNA reads as TGTGCCAGCAGCTTGGGACAGGGGAGTTCACCCCTCCACTTT.

The DNA of the CDR3 is TGTGCCAGCAAAAGGGGCCCGAACACCGGGGAGCTGTTTTTT. Encoded protein: CASKRGPNTGELFF. The chain uses TRBV6-5 and TRBJ2-2, with D perhaps TRBD1 (5 bases). Germline CDR1 MNHEY, CDR2 SVGAGI. Deletions cut 7 bases from V and 0 bases from J, with 9 bases between. This CDR3 spans 14 amino acids.

The chain joins TRBV7-9 to TRBJ1-2; D is unresolved. The CDR3 runs 13 residues. V lost 1 base and J 5 bases, leaving 8 bases between the germline ends. The V gene's germline CDR1 is SEHNR and CDR2 FQNEAQ (reference sequence). CDR3 in amino acids: CASSLVGRYGYTF. CDR3 DNA: TGTGCCAGCAGCTTAGTCGGTCGGTATGGCTACACCTTC.

With respect to this clone: One end of the junction fails to match germline, which may point to a read error. Other DNA sequences in this specimen translate into the identical CDR3. The chain is built from TRBV3-1 (or the pseudogene TRBV3-2) and TRBJ1-5; D gene uncertain. The germline gives CDR1 LGHDT, CDR2 YNNKEL (reference sequence). This CDR3 has 14 amino acids. Written as DNA, the CDR3 is TGTGCCAGCAGTCAAGGTTATAGCAATCAGCCCCAGCATTTT. Protein product: CASSQGYSNQPQHF.